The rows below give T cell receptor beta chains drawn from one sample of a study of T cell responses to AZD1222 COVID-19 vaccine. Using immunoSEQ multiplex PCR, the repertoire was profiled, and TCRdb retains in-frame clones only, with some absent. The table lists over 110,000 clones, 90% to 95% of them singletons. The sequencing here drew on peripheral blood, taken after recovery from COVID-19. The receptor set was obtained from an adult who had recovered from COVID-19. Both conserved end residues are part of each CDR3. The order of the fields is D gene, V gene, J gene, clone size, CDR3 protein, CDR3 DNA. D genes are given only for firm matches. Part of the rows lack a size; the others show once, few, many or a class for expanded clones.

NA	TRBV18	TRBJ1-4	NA	CASSTDSARGEKLFF	TGTGCCAGCTCAACCGACAGTGCGAGGGGTGAAAAACTGTTTTTT
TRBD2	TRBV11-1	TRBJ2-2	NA	CASSLARLAGGELFF	TGTGCCAGCAGCTTAGCGCGGCTAGCGGGCGGGGAGCTGTTTTTT
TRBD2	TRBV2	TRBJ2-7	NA	CASNGLVRVEQYF	TGTGCCAGCAATGGACTAGTACGGGTCGAGCAGTACTTC
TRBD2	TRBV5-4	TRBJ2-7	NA	CASSLPGEGYEQYF	TGTGCCAGCAGCCTCCCGGGGGAGGGCTACGAGCAGTACTTC
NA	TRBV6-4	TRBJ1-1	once	CASSAGQPHLNTEAFF	TGTGCCAGCAGTGCCGGACAACCCCACCTGAACACTGAAGCTTTCTTT
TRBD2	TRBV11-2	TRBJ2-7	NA	CASSLGRVQEQYF	TGTGCCAGCAGCTTGGGGAGGGTGCAGGAGCAGTACTTC
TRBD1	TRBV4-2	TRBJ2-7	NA	CASSQGKTGFYEQYF	TGTGCCAGCAGCCAGGGAAAGACAGGGTTTTACGAGCAGTACTTC
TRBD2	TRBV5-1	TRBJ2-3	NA	CASSLWAGDQPTTDTQYF	TGCGCCAGCAGCTTATGGGCGGGAGACCAGCCGACCACAGATACGCAGTATTTT
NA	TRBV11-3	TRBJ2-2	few	CASSSGGTGELFF	TGTGCCAGCAGCTCCGGTGGCACCGGGGAGCTGTTTTTT
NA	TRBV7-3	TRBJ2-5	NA	CASARQAQETQYF	TGTGCCAGCGCTAGACAGGCCCAAGAGACCCAGTACTTC
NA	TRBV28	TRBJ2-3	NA	CASSQPRDTQYF	TGTGCCAGCAGTCAACCTCGGGATACGCAGTATTTT
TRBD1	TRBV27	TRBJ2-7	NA	CASSLSGQGATYEQYF	TGTGCCAGCAGTTTATCGGGACAGGGGGCGACCTACGAGCAGTACTTC
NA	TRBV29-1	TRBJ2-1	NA	CSVGRDGPYNEQFF	TGCAGCGTTGGTCGGGACGGACCCTACAATGAGCAGTTCTTC
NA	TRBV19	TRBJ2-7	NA	CASSTSGGPYEQYF	TGTGCCAGTAGTACCTCGGGGGGCCCCTACGAGCAGTACTTC
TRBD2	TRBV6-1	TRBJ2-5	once	CASSEARGAGVETQYF	TGTGCCAGCAGTGAAGCCAGGGGAGCGGGAGTAGAGACCCAGTACTTC
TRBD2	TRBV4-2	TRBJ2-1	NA	CASSQVSGTSGGEQFF	TGTGCCAGCAGCCAAGTCTCCGGGACTAGCGGGGGAGAGCAGTTCTTC
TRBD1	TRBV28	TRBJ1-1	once	CASSRGLNTEAFF	TGTGCCAGCAGTAGGGGGCTCAACACTGAAGCTTTCTTT
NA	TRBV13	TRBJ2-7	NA	CASSLAGPSSEQYF	TGTGCCAGCAGCTTAGCGGGGCCCTCTTCCGAGCAGTACTTC
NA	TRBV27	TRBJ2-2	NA	CASSPVYSSPGELFF	TGTGCCAGCAGTCCCGTCTACAGCTCGCCCGGGGAGCTGTTTTTT
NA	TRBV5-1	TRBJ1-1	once	CASSLGENTEAFF	TGCGCCAGCAGCTTGGGGGAGAACACTGAAGCTTTCTTT
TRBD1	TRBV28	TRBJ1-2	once	CASEFRTGYGYTF	TGTGCCAGCGAATTTAGGACAGGCTATGGCTACACCTTC
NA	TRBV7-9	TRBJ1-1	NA	CASSSVARNRMNTEAFF	TGTGCCAGCAGCTCCGTGGCAAGGAATAGGATGAACACTGAAGCTTTCTTT
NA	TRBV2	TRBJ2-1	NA	CASSVTVNEQFF	TGTGCCAGCAGTGTCACCGTCAATGAGCAGTTCTTC
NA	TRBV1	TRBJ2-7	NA	CTSSHKGSGRPHEQYF	TGCACCAGCAGCCATAAAGGAAGCGGGAGGCCCCACGAGCAGTACTTC
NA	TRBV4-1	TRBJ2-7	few	CASSQDTGYREQYF	TGCGCCAGCAGCCAAGATACGGGGTATAGAGAGCAGTACTTC
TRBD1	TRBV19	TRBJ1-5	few	CASMTWGRGLDQPQHF	TGTGCCAGTATGACCTGGGGCAGGGGGCTTGATCAGCCCCAGCATTTT
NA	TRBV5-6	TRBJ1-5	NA	CASSLNAFWGQPQHF	TGTGCCAGCAGCTTGAACGCCTTTTGGGGTCAGCCCCAGCATTTT
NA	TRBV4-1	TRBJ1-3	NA	CASSQLTGENTIYF	TGCGCCAGCAGCCAATTGACAGGTGAAAACACCATATATTTT
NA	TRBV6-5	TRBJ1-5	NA	CASSPGGFSNQPQHF	TGTGCCAGCAGCCCCGGCGGGTTTAGCAATCAGCCCCAGCATTTT
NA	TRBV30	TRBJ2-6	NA	CAWSMDSGANVLTF	TGTGCCTGGAGTATGGACTCTGGGGCCAACGTCCTGACTTTC
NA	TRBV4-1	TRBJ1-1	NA	CASSQNPQNRNTEAFF	TGCGCCAGCAGCCAAAACCCCCAAAACAGGAACACTGAAGCTTTCTTT
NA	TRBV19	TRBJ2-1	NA	CASSIDQGSSSYNEQFF	TGTGCCAGTAGTATAGATCAGGGGTCTAGCTCCTACAATGAGCAGTTCTTC
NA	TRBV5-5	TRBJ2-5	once	CASSFEETQYF	TGTGCCAGCAGCTTCGAAGAGACCCAGTACTTC